This T cell receptor (beta chain) emerged from a study of blood T cell repertoires in COVID-19. Study information: Material from acute and convalescent COVID-19 was sourced from the United States, Italy and Spain.

The method was immunoSEQ multiplex PCR; TCRdb's version includes in-frame clones alone and lacks a portion of them. The sample records roughly 140,000 clones, around 91% being singletons. Trimming at V came to 0 bases and at J to 0 bases, leaving 4 bases not matched to a gene. Germline values: CDR1 SGHRS, CDR2 YFSETQ. The CDR3 has 18 residues. The TCR originated in a woman aged 60-75 years with active COVID-19. Specimen: peripheral blood. V usage is TRBV5-1 and J usage is TRBJ2-2, with TRBD2 matching over 11 bases. The CDR3 DNA reads as TGCGCCAGCAGCTTGGGGGGACTAGCGGACACGAACACCGGGGAGCTGTTTTTT. This gives the protein CASSLGGLADTNTGELFF.